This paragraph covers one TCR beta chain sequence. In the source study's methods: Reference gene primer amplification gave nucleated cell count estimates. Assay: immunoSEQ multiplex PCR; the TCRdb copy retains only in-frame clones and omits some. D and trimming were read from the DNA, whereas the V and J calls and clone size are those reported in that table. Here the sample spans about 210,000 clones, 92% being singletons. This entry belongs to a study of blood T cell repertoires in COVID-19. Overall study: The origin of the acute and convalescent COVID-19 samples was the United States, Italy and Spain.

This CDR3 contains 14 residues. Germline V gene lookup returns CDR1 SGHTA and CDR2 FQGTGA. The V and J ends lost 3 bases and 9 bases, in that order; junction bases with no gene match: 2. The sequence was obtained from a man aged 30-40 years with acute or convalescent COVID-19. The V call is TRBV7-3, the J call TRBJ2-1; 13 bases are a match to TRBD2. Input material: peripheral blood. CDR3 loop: CASSFTSGRGEQFF. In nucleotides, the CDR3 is TGTGCCAGCAGCTTTACTAGCGGGAGGGGTGAGCAGTTCTTC. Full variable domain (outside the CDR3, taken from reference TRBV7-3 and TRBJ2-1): GAGVSQTPSNKVTEKGKYVELRCDPISGHTALYWYRQSLGQGPEFLIYFQGTGAADDSGLPNDRFFAVRPEGSVSTLKIQRTERGDSAVYLCASSFTSGRGEQFFGPGTRLTVL.